This T cell receptor beta chain was retrieved from a study of blood T cell repertoires in COVID-19. Study as a whole: PBMCs, B-cell-depleted T cells, or T cells provided the cDNA or gDNA that made up the material.

The data were produced by immunoSEQ multiplex PCR, yet TCRdb's version contains in-frame clones alone and is incomplete. This sample carries about 130,000 clones, around 80% of them seen once, and the ten largest clones take about 40%. This clone was observed a single time. The source is a man aged 35 to 55 with active or convalescent COVID-19. Sequencing was performed on peripheral blood.

CDR3 in DNA: TGTGCCAGCGGCAGGGTCAATGAGCAGTTCTTC. Translation: CASGRVNEQFF. The rearrangement uses TRBV12-3 or TRBV12-4 and TRBJ2-1, with D maybe TRBD1 (5 bases). This CDR3 is built from 11 residues. Trimming shortened V by 8 bases and J by 6 bases, and 8 bases separated the two germline ends.